Below are 18 T cell receptor beta chains sequenced from a single sample in a study of blood T cell repertoires in COVID-19. Repertoires were generated with immunoSEQ multiplex PCR, while TCRdb's copy carries only in-frame clones and drops some. The sample shows approximately 150,000 clones, roughly 85% of them seen only once. The sequenced sample consisted of peripheral blood. The receptors come from a man in his forties with acute or convalescent COVID-19.

This chain links TRBV30 with TRBJ1-1, with D hard to call. The CDR3 is made up of 12 amino acids. Germline loops: CDR1 GTSNPN, CDR2 SVGIG (reference sequence). Trimming pared 8 bases from V and 1 base from J, leaving 11 bases between. CDR3 sequence: CALEIGNTEAFF. DNA of the CDR3: TGTGCCCTAGAAATTGGGAACACTGAAGCTTTCTTT.

The rearrangement joins TRBV10-2 to TRBJ2-1, with 8 bases matching TRBD2. In germline, CDR1 is WSHSY, CDR2 SAAADI. The CDR3 has 14 amino acids. The trim removed 3 bases at V and 12 bases at J, leaving 10 bases unmatched. CDR3 sequence: CASSDFRGGRGQFF. The CDR3 region has the DNA TGCGCCAGCAGTGATTTTCGCGGGGGGAGGGGGCAGTTCTTC.

This chain uses TRBV15 with TRBJ2-7, with D perhaps matching TRBD1 (5 bases). V shed 0 bases and J shed 3 bases, with 6 bases lying between them. The V gene's germline CDR1 is LNHNV and CDR2 YYDKDF (reference sequence). This CDR3 region has 13 residues. CDR3 in amino acids: CATSRDQGYEQYF. Written as DNA, the CDR3 is TGTGCCACCAGCAGAGATCAGGGCTACGAGCAGTACTTC. Using reference TRBV15 and TRBJ2-7 for the parts outside the CDR3, the full variable domain is DAMVIQNPRYQVTQFGKPVTLSCSQTLNHNVMYWYQQKSSQAPKLLFHYYDKDFNNEADTPDNFQSRRPNTSFCFLDIRSPGLGDTAMYLCATSRDQGYEQYFGPGTRLTVT.

DNA for the CDR3: TGTGCCAGCAGCTCACCAGCGGAAGACACAGATACGCAGTATTTT. It is translated as CASSSPAEDTDTQYF. The rearrangement joins TRBV3-1 (or the pseudogene TRBV3-2) to TRBJ2-3; possible D gene TRBD2, 5 bases. The length of the CDR3 is 15 residues. V was pared by 5 bases and J by 2 bases, with 14 bases between. Germline-derived CDR1 and CDR2 are LGHDT and YNNKEL (reference sequence).

The V call is TRBV18, the J call TRBJ1-2; D gene uncertain. With 3 bases removed from V and 8 bases from J, the gap between germline ends came to 13 bases. CDR3 length: 13 residues. Germline loops: CDR1 KGHSH, CDR2 LQKENI. CDR3 amino acids: CASSPDFLSGYTF. The CDR3 DNA is TGTGCCAGCTCACCCGATTTCTTAAGCGGCTACACCTTC. Using reference TRBV18 and TRBJ1-2 for the parts outside the CDR3, the full variable domain is NAGVMQNPRHLVRRRGQEARLRCSPMKGHSHVYWYRQLPEEGLKFMVYLQKENIIDESGMPKERFSAEFPKEGPSILRIQQVVRGDSAAYFCASSPDFLSGYTFGSGTRLTVV.

The chain recombines TRBV9 with TRBJ1-1; TRBD1 is a possible D gene (5 bases). Germline CDR1 SGDLS, CDR2 YYNGEE. CDR3 length equals 14 residues. V lost 2 bases and J 4 bases, leaving 12 bases between the germline ends. The CDR3 loop is CASSVGGISTEAFF. The CDR3 DNA sequence: TGTGCCAGCAGCGTTGGGGGGATAAGCACTGAAGCTTTCTTT.

The V gene is TRBV6-5, the J gene TRBJ2-5; TRBD2 agrees at 10 bases. The CDR3 spans 13 residues. The germline CDR1 and CDR2 sequences are MNHEY and SVGAGI. Trimming at V came to 10 bases and at J to 2 bases, leaving 4 bases not matched to a gene. The CDR3 here is CATKAGGQETQYF. The DNA of the CDR3 is TGTGCCACCAAAGCGGGGGGGCAAGAGACCCAGTACTTC.

The rearrangement links TRBV13 to TRBJ2-2; no reliable D call. Trimming left V 0 bases short and J 4 bases short, with 6 bases between. This CDR3 has 14 amino acids. Germline CDR1 and CDR2: PRHDT and FYEKMQ (reference sequence). The CDR3 sequence: CASSLGIRTGELFF. CDR3 nucleotides: TGTGCCAGCAGCTTAGGAATCCGCACCGGGGAGCTGTTTTTT.

The chain has TRBV9 and TRBJ1-2; possible D gene TRBD1, 5 bases. Trimming took off 3 bases at V and 6 bases at J, with 27 bases between the two ends. Looked up from germline, CDR1 is SGDLS and CDR2 is YYNGEE. CDR3 length: 18 residues. In DNA form, the CDR3 reads TGTGCCAGCAGCGCCGCGGTAGGGGCTCGAAAGGATAGGGATGGCTACACCTTC. Protein: CASSAAVGARKDRDGYTF.

The genes are TRBV7-2 and TRBJ2-3; 9 bases align to TRBD2. The CDR3 totals 16 residues. Per the germline V gene, CDR1 is SGHTA and CDR2 is FQGNSA. With 4 bases clipped from V and 0 bases from J, the junction kept 5 bases outside the gene matches. The CDR3 spells CASSSSGGYSTDTQYF. The CDR3 nucleotides read TGTGCCAGCAGCTCAAGCGGGGGGTATAGCACAGATACGCAGTATTTT.

This rearrangement joins TRBV2 to TRBJ2-2; 10 nucleotides agree with TRBD1. Germline V gives CDR1 SNHLY, CDR2 FYNNEI. This CDR3 spans 16 amino acids. Trimming at V came to 0 bases and at J to 6 bases, leaving 4 bases not matched to a gene. DNA of the CDR3: TGTGCCAGCAGTGAAGCAGAGGACAGGGGGGCCGGGGAGCTGTTTTTT. Translating gives CASSEAEDRGAGELFF.

The chain combines TRBV21-1 with TRBJ2-7; TRBD1 was called by the table and not checked on the DNA. TRBV21-1 is a pseudogene segment. This CDR3 contains 14 residues. The CDR3, as DNA: TGTGCCAGCAGCAACGGACAGGGGGGGTACGAGCAGTACTTC. Encoded protein: CASSNGQGGYEQYF.

There are a few counts of this clone. The chain carries TRBV5-5 and TRBJ2-7; D remains ambiguous. The CDR3 length is 14 residues. Germline V gives CDR1 SGHKS, CDR2 YYEKEE (reference sequence). V was shortened by 2 bases and J by 0 bases, with 9 bases between the two germline ends. The CDR3 nucleotides are TGTGCCAGCAGCTTACGGCAGGACTCCTACGAGCAGTACTTC. Translated: CASSLRQDSYEQYF.

The rearrangement joins TRBV6-6 to TRBJ2-1, with TRBD2 matching over 8 bases. This CDR3 has 15 residues. J gave up 4 bases and V 4 bases, and 6 bases lay outside the gene matches. Per germline, CDR1 MNHNY and CDR2 SVGAGI (reference sequence). CDR3 region: CASSSRAGAYNEQFF. CDR3 nucleotides: TGTGCCAGCAGTTCGCGAGCGGGAGCGTACAATGAGCAGTTCTTC.

This chain joins TRBV2 and TRBJ2-1; D may be TRBD2 (5 bases). The CDR3 is 17 residues long. Germline V gene data show CDR1 as SNHLY and CDR2 as FYNNEI. V was cut by 2 bases and J by 1 base, with 15 bases left in between. CDR3 coding DNA: TGTGCCAGCAGTGAATGGATCTCGGCGGGTTCCTACAATGAGCAGTTCTTC. It translates to CASSEWISAGSYNEQFF.

The V and J genes are TRBV7-9 and TRBJ2-2; the D gene is possibly TRBD2 (6 bases). The CDR3 runs 17 residues. From germline, CDR1 is SEHNR and CDR2 FQNEAQ (reference sequence). Trimming stripped 5 bases from V and 7 bases from J, with 23 bases between. CDR3 residues: CASSTIPRGGKDGELFF. CDR3 nucleotide sequence: TGTGCCAGCAGCACCATACCGAGGGGCGGGAAGGACGGGGAGCTGTTTTTT.

This sequence joins TRBV24-1 and TRBJ2-3; a possible D gene is TRBD1 (5 bases). Germline V gene sequence: CDR1 KGHDR, CDR2 SFDVKD. This CDR3 region has 14 residues. Trimming took off 3 bases at V and 2 bases at J, with 8 bases between the two ends. CDR3 region: CATSDTTDTDTQYF. Written as DNA, the CDR3 is TGTGCCACCAGTGATACGACAGACACAGATACGCAGTATTTT.

This clone appeared once. This chain links TRBV11-1 with TRBJ2-7; D remains ambiguous. V lost 1 base and J lost 0, with 7 bases in between. In germline, CDR1 is SGHAT, CDR2 FQDESV (reference sequence). The CDR3 is made up of 14 amino acids. The DNA for the CDR3 is TGTGCCAGCAGCTTAGAGTTTAGCTCCTACGAGCAGTACTTC. This codes for CASSLEFSSYEQYF.